The TCR beta chain described here comes from a study of OX40 agonist ivuxolimab in advanced cancers. About the study: Hepatocellular carcinoma, melanoma, renal cell or head and neck cancer occurred in dose-escalation patients. Past anti-PD-1, anti-PD-L1 or anti-CTLA-4 therapy was accepted, and 30% to 45% had received some. Overall study results and limits: Normalized T-cell clonal expansion was also low in a subset of nonresponders.

Libraries were prepared by immunoSEQ multiplex PCR; TCRdb keeps only in-frame clonotypes and omits some of them. Of tens of thousands of clones in the sample, around 90% were seen once. Remarks on this clone: What it binds is unknown.

The sequence was obtained from an adult with an advanced solid tumor such as melanoma, head and neck, liver or kidney cancer. The sequencing used CD4+ or CD8+ T cells sorted from blood, collected in a trial of the OX40 agonist ivuxolimab.

The DNA of the CDR3 is TGTGCCTGGAGACGGACAGGGGCGAGCGGGGAGCTGTTTTTT. This translates into CAWRRTGASGELFF. The gene calls are TRBV30 and TRBJ2-2; 9 nucleotides align to TRBD1. Trimming took 3 bases from V and 7 from J; bases not matched to a gene: 6. Germline loops: CDR1 GTSNPN, CDR2 SVGIG (reference sequence). This CDR3 contains 14 residues.